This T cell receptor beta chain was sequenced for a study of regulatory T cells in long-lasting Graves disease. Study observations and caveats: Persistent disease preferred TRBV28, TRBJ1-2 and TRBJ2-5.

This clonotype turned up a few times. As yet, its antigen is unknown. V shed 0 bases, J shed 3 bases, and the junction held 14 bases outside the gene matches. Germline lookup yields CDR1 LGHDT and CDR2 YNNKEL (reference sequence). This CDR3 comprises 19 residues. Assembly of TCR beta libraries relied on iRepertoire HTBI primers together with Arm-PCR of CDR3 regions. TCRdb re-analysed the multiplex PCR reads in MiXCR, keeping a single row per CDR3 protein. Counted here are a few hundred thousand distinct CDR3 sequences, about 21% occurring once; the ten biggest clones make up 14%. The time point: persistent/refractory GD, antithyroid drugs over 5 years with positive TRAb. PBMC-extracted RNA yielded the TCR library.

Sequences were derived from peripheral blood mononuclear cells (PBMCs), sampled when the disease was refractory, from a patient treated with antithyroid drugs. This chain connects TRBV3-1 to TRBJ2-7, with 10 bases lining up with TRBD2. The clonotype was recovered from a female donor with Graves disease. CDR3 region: CASSQDEAPLAGYHYEQYF. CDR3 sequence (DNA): TGTGCCAGCAGCCAAGATGAGGCCCCACTAGCGGGATACCACTACGAGCAGTACTTC.